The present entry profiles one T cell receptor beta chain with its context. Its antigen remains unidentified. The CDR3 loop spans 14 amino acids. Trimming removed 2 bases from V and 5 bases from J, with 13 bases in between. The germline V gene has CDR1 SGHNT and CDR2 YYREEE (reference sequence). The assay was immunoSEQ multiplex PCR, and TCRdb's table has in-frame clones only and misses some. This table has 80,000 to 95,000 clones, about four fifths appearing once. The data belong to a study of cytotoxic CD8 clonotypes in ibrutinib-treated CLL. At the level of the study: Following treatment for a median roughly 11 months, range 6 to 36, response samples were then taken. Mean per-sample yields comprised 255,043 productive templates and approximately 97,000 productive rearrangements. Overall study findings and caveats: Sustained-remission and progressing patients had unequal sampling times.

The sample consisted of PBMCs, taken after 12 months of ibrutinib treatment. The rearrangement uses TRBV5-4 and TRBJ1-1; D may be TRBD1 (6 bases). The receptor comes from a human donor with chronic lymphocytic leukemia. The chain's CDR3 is CASSFGGLGTEAFF. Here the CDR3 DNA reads TGTGCCAGCAGCTTTGGGGGGCTGGGTACTGAAGCTTTCTTT.